The clone carrying this TCR beta chain was seen a few times. cDNA carried unique molecular identifiers, and a universal primer site was added by template switching. From the 5' RACE reads, TCRdb called clonotypes with MiXCR, one entry per CDR3 protein. The table has approximately 500,000 distinct CDR3 sequences, 20% to 30% seen once. This entry is derived from a study of identical twins. This sample was shared with a second study, whose subject was T cells expressing NK-cell markers. Per that study: Dominant NKG2C+ clonotypes made up roughly 1.0-8% of CD8+ T cells in more than 5 donors. HCMV specificity was not established for the expanded NKG2C+ T cell clones.

The receptor comes from a woman aged 18 to 35 in good health. Specimen: CD4+ T cells sorted from blood.

In DNA form, the CDR3 reads TGCAGTGCCCGCCGGGGACAGTCGAACACCGGGGAGCTGTTTTTT. It translates to CSARRGQSNTGELFF. This chain uses TRBV20-1 with TRBJ2-2; 7 positions agree with TRBD1. The ends lost 6 bases at V and 0 bases at J; junction bases unmatched: 7. CDR3 length: 15 residues. Germline V CDR1 and CDR2: DFQATT, SNEGSKA (reference sequence).